The next 21 T cell receptor beta chains were all read from a single sample in a study of technical replicates of blood from a few donors. TCRdb's copy holds only in-frame clones and misses some; the assay was immunoSEQ multiplex PCR. This table holds tens of thousands of clones, over 80% found once. Sequences were obtained from T cells isolated from PBMCs. Receptors were obtained from a human donor in good health.

The V and J genes are TRBV9 and TRBJ2-1; 11 nucleotides agree with TRBD2. The CDR3 runs to 17 residues. Germline V gives CDR1 SGDLS, CDR2 YYNGEE. Losses at the gene ends were 3 bases for V and 0 bases for J; bases not matched to a gene: 5. The CDR3 nucleotides read TGTGCCAGCAGCGGGGGACTAGCGGACAGCTCCTACAATGAGCAGTTCTTC. Protein product: CASSGGLADSSYNEQFF. Full variable domain (remainder filled in from reference TRBV9 and TRBJ2-1): DSGVTQTPKHLITATGQRVTLRCSPRSGDLSVYWYQQSLDQGLQFLIQYYNGEERAKGNILERFSAQQFPDLHSELNLSSLELGDSALYFCASSGGLADSSYNEQFFGPGTRLTVL.

The chain uses TRBV7-2 and TRBJ2-5; 7 nucleotides match TRBD1. CDR1 SGHTA and CDR2 FQGNSA come from the germline V gene. CDR3 length: 14 amino acids. V was pared by 6 bases and J by 2 bases, with 6 bases of the junction left unmatched. The CDR3 spells CASSSGTVQETQYF. In nucleotides, the CDR3 is TGTGCCAGCAGTTCCGGGACAGTTCAAGAGACCCAGTACTTC.

The rearrangement joins TRBV11-2 to TRBJ2-5, with 13 nucleotides matching TRBD2. The CDR3 loop spans 17 amino acids. Trimming took 1 base from V and 5 from J; bases not matched to a gene: 7. The germline V gene encodes CDR1 SGHAT and CDR2 FQNNGV. Here the CDR3 reads CASSLGGGLAGSETQYF. The CDR3 DNA is TGTGCCAGCAGCTTAGGGGGGGGACTAGCGGGATCTGAGACCCAGTACTTC.

V is TRBV6-1 and J is TRBJ1-2; 11 bases are a match to TRBD1. V shed 3 bases, J shed 7 bases, and the junction held 4 bases outside the gene matches. Germline V gene sequence: CDR1 MNHNS, CDR2 SASEGT. The CDR3 has 14 amino acids. The CDR3 sequence: CASSEGQGVFGYTF. The DNA of the CDR3 is TGTGCCAGCAGTGAGGGACAGGGGGTATTTGGCTACACCTTC.

The chain joins TRBV13 to TRBJ1-1, with 7 bases fitting TRBD1. The germline V gene has CDR1 PRHDT and CDR2 FYEKMQ (reference sequence). The CDR3 extends over 15 amino acids. Trimming took 0 bases from V and 3 from J; bases not matched to a gene: 4. The CDR3 loop reads CASSLGDRVYTEAFF. The CDR3 nucleotides read TGTGCCAGCAGCTTAGGTGACAGGGTCTACACTGAAGCTTTCTTT.

The chain employs TRBV9 and TRBJ2-6; possibly TRBD1 for D (5 bases). The germline CDR1 and CDR2 sequences are SGDLS and YYNGEE. Deletions cut 3 bases from V and 3 bases from J, with 7 bases between. CDR3 length: 14 residues. The CDR3 loop reads CASSDRNGANVLTF. The DNA for the CDR3 is TGTGCCAGCAGCGACAGGAATGGGGCCAACGTCCTGACTTTC.

This chain joins TRBV6-6 and TRBJ2-7; no firm D call. The V end lost 2 bases, the J end lost 3 bases, and 5 bases lay between the germline ends. This CDR3 is 12 amino acids long. Germline lookup yields CDR1 MNHNY and CDR2 SVGAGI (reference sequence). CDR3: CASSYVIYEQYF. CDR3 in DNA: TGTGCCAGCAGTTACGTCATCTACGAGCAGTACTTC.

The chain links TRBV13 to TRBJ2-7, with a possible D match to TRBD1 (6 bases). Trimming stripped 5 bases from V and 0 bases from J, with 8 bases between. Germline V lookup: CDR1 PRHDT, CDR2 FYEKMQ (reference sequence). CDR3 length: 13 amino acids. The CDR3 nucleotides are TGTGCCAGCAGCCGGACAGACTCCTACGAGCAGTACTTC. Translated, it gives CASSRTDSYEQYF. The full variable domain, with the rest looked up from reference TRBV13 and TRBJ2-7, is AAGVIQSPRHLIKEKRETATLKCYPIPRHDTVYWYQQGPGQDPQFLISFYEKMQSDKGSIPDRFSAQQFSDYHSELNMSSLELGDSALYFCASSRTDSYEQYFGPGTRLTVT.

In its sample, this clone was seen once. This chain uses TRBV4-2 with TRBJ2-1; D uncertain. The germline CDR1 and CDR2 sequences are LGHNA and YNFKEQ. CDR3 size: 16 residues. The ends were cut back, 1 base at V and 6 bases at J, with 16 bases in the middle. CDR3 in DNA: TGTGCCAGCAGCCAAGGTCTCATGAGCGTCGGCAATGAGCAGTTCTTC. It encodes CASSQGLMSVGNEQFF.

J is TRBJ2-1 and V is TRBV2; the D gene is possibly TRBD2 (5 bases). Germline V gene sequence: CDR1 SNHLY, CDR2 FYNNEI. The CDR3 is 12 residues long. Trimming removed 6 bases at V and 8 bases at J, with 11 bases between. The CDR3 loop is CASRLTRDEQFF. The CDR3, as DNA: TGTGCCAGCAGGCTTACTAGAGATGAGCAGTTCTTC.

The rearrangement links TRBV4-1 to TRBJ2-3, with 7 nucleotides matching TRBD1. The CDR3 contains 15 residues. The junction had 5 bases not matched to a gene; V was cut back by 3 bases and J by 2 bases. The germline gives CDR1 MGHRA, CDR2 YSYEKL. The CDR3 protein is CASSQRQGYTDTQYF. CDR3 bases: TGCGCCAGCAGCCAGAGACAGGGCTACACAGATACGCAGTATTTT.

CDR3 bases: TGTGCCAGCATGGTAGCGGGAGGAGTAGATACGCAGTATTTT. Amino acid sequence: CASMVAGGVDTQYF. The chain has TRBV2 and TRBJ2-3; 10 bases agree with TRBD2. The V segment lost 7 bases and the J segment 5 bases; nucleotides outside the gene matches: 6. CDR1 and CDR2 (germline): SNHLY, FYNNEI. CDR3 length: 14 amino acids. The full variable domain, completed using reference TRBV2 and TRBJ2-3, is EPEVTQTPSHQVTQMGQEVILRCVPISNHLYFYWYRQILGQKVEFLVSFYNNEISEKSEIFDDQFSVERPDGSNFTLKIRSTKLEDSAMYFCASMVAGGVDTQYFGPGTRLTVL.

The genes are TRBV2 and TRBJ1-2; D may be TRBD1 (5 bases). This CDR3 has 14 residues. Germline V gene sequence: CDR1 SNHLY, CDR2 FYNNEI. With 2 bases removed from V and 1 base from J, the gap between germline ends came to 8 bases. The CDR3 is CASSEIGDNYGYTF. CDR3 sequence (DNA): TGTGCCAGCAGTGAAATAGGGGATAACTATGGCTACACCTTC.

The V call is TRBV5-8, the J call TRBJ2-2; D may be TRBD1 (6 bases). Germline V gene lookup returns CDR1 SGHTS and CDR2 YDEGEE. V was pared by 6 bases and J by 0 bases, with 12 bases between. The CDR3 totals 15 residues. CDR3 in DNA: TGTGCCAGCACCTTTAAGGGGGCGAACACCGGGGAGCTGTTTTTT. Encoded protein: CASTFKGANTGELFF.

V and J are TRBV6-5 and TRBJ2-1; 11 bases are shared with TRBD2. This CDR3 comprises 15 residues. Germline assignment: CDR1 MNHEY and CDR2 SVGAGI. Unmatched junction bases numbered 5, after V lost 4 bases and J lost 6 bases. The CDR3 DNA sequence: TGTGCCAGCAGTTCCCTAGCGGGAGGTACCAATGAGCAGTTCTTC. This sequence encodes CASSSLAGGTNEQFF.

The chain combines TRBV2 with TRBJ1-2, with TRBD1 as a possible D gene (5 bases). The V end lost 8 bases, the J end lost 4 bases, and 14 bases lay between the germline ends. Germline-derived CDR1 and CDR2 are SNHLY and FYNNEI. This CDR3 has 13 amino acids. This CDR3 reads CASLTAFVYGYTF. The CDR3 nucleotides are TGTGCCAGCCTGACAGCATTCGTCTATGGCTACACCTTC.

The chain uses TRBV5-4 and TRBJ1-2; 8 bases fit TRBD1. The junction had 7 bases not matched to a gene; V was cut back by 4 bases and J by 8 bases. CDR3 length equals 13 residues. In germline, CDR1 is SGHNT, CDR2 YYREEE (reference sequence). The chain's CDR3 is CASSKDRVEGYTF. The CDR3, as DNA: TGTGCCAGCAGCAAGGACAGGGTCGAAGGCTACACCTTC. The variable domain in full, with the rest retrieved from reference TRBV5-4 and TRBJ1-2, is ETGVTQSPTHLIKTRGQQVTLRCSSQSGHNTVSWYQQALGQGPQFIFQYYREEENGRGNFPPRFSGLQFPNYSSELNVNALELDDSALYLCASSKDRVEGYTFGSGTRLTVV.

The J gene is TRBJ2-3, the V gene TRBV30; D is perhaps TRBD2 (6 bases). V lost 5 bases and J lost 2, with 8 bases in between. This CDR3 is built from 12 residues. Germline lookup yields CDR1 GTSNPN and CDR2 SVGIG (reference sequence). CDR3 protein: CAWWGDTDTQYF. The CDR3 DNA is TGTGCCTGGTGGGGGGACACAGATACGCAGTATTTT.

The chain couples TRBV18 to TRBJ2-7, with TRBD1 as a possible D gene (5 bases). Germline V lookup: CDR1 KGHSH, CDR2 LQKENI. The CDR3 sequence is 15 residues long. The V and J ends lost 4 bases and 2 bases respectively, with 15 bases between them. CDR3 amino acids: CASSLGAFRTYEQYF. CDR3 in DNA: TGTGCCAGCTCACTTGGGGCCTTTCGAACCTACGAGCAGTACTTC.

The V and J genes are TRBV6-6 and TRBJ2-4; D is possibly TRBD2 (6 bases). V was clipped by 2 bases and J by 6 bases, with 8 bases between them. CDR3 length equals 13 residues. Germline CDR1 MNHNY, CDR2 SVGAGI (reference sequence). The CDR3 sequence: CASSYVGGNIQYF. Here the CDR3 DNA reads TGTGCCAGCAGTTACGTGGGGGGAAACATTCAGTACTTC.

The chain combines TRBV28 with TRBJ2-7, with D maybe TRBD1 (6 bases). Germline CDR1 and CDR2: MDHEN and SYDVKM. Trimming removed 5 bases at V and 2 bases at J, with 13 bases between. The CDR3 length is 14 residues. CDR3: CASSRGKSAYEQYF. In nucleotides, the CDR3 is TGTGCCAGCAGTAGGGGGAAGTCGGCCTACGAGCAGTACTTC.